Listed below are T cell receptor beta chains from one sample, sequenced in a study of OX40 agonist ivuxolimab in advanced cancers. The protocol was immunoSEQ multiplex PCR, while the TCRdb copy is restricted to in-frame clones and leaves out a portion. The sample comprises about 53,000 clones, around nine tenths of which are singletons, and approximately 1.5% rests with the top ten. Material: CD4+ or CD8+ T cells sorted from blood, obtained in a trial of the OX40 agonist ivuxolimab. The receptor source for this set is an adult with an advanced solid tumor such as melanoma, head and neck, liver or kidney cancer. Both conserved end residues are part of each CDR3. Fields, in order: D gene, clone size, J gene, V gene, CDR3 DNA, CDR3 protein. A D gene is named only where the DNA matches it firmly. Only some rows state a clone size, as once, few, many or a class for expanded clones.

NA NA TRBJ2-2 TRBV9 TGTGCCAGCAGCGAAAGAAGTAAGGTGGGCGGGGAGCTGTTTTTT CASSERSKVGGELFF
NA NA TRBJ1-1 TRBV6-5 TGTGCCAGCAGTTCACCACAGGGCATGAACACTGAAGCTTTCTTT CASSSPQGMNTEAFF
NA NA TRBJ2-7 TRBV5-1 TGCGCCAGCAGCAAGGATCGGGGCTACGAGCAGTACTTC CASSKDRGYEQYF
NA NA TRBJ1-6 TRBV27 TGTGCCAGCAGGGGGCTCGACAGCGTAACCTCACCCCTCCACTTT CASRGLDSVTSPLHF
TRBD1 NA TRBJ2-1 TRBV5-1 TGCGCCAGCAGCTCAACGGGACAGGGGGCCTACAATGAGCAGTTCTTC CASSSTGQGAYNEQFF
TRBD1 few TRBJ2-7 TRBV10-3 TGTGCCATCAAAGGGACAGGGGGCGCCGAGCAGTACTTC CAIKGTGGAEQYF
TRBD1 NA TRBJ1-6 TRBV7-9 TGTGCCAGCACCCAGGGGGGCTATAATTCACCCCTCCACTTT CASTQGGYNSPLHF
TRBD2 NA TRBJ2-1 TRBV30 TGTGCCTGGAGTGTTAGCGGGAATGAGCAGTTCTTC CAWSVSGNEQFF
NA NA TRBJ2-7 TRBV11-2 TGTGCCAGCAGCCCCCTTCCCGGCGAGCAGTACTTC CASSPLPGEQYF
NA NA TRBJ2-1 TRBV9 TGTGCCAGCAGCCCCGAGCCTCGCGAAGCGGAGGGGCCTTCCTACAATGAGCAGTTCTTC CASSPEPREAEGPSYNEQFF
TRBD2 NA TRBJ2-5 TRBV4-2 TGTGCCAGCAGCCAAGACCCCCCTAGCGGGGGGTCCAGGGTGACCCAGTACTTC CASSQDPPSGGSRVTQYF
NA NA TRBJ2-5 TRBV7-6 TGTGCCAGCAGCCCAGGGGAGACCCAGTACTTC CASSPGETQYF
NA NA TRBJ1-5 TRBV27 TGTGCCAGCAGGGCACGAGGGAGGTTGGGCAATCAGCCCCAGCATTTT CASRARGRLGNQPQHF
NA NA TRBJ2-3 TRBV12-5 TGTGCTAGTGGTTCTGCGGGCCGTAGCACAGATACGCAGTATTTT CASGSAGRSTDTQYF
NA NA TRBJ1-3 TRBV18 TGTGCCAGCTCACGGGGGGACTCTCACTCTGGAAACACCATATATTTT CASSRGDSHSGNTIYF
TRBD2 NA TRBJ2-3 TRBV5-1 TGCGCCAGCAGCTGGGGGTATAGCGGGGTCACAGATACGCAGTATTTT CASSWGYSGVTDTQYF
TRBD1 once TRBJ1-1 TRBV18 TGTGCCAGCTCACCCAGACAGGGTCGTTCGAACGCTGAAGCTTTCTTT CASSPRQGRSNAEAFF
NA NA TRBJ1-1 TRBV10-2 TGCGCCAGCAGTGAGCAAACAGGGACTGAAGCTTTCTTT CASSEQTGTEAFF
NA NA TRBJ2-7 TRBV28 TGTGCCAGCAGTTTAGGGCAGGGGGGGCAGTACTTC CASSLGQGGQYF
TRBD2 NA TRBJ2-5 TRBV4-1 TGCGCCAGCAGCCAAGAAGGGGTCCTAGCGGGAATGGGAGAGACCCAGTACTTC CASSQEGVLAGMGETQYF
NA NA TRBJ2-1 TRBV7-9 TGTGCCAGCAGCTTAGGGGCGAGAGCCAATGAGCAGTTCTTC CASSLGARANEQFF
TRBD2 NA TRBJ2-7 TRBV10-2 TGCGCCAGCAGTCCTAAGGAGCGGGGGACCTACGAGCAGTACTTC CASSPKERGTYEQYF
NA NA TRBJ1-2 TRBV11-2 TGTGCCAGCAGCTTAGAGAGGGGTGGGAACTATGGCTACACCTTC CASSLERGGNYGYTF
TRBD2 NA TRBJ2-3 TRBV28 TGTGCCAGCAGTTCTTTAGCGGGGGGCACAGATACGCAGTATTTT CASSSLAGGTDTQYF
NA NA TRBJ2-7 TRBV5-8 TGTGCCAGCAGCCCTAAGACTATTTACGAGCAGTACTTC CASSPKTIYEQYF
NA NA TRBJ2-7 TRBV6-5 TGTGCCAGCAGTCAATCTAACGAGCAGTACTTC CASSQSNEQYF
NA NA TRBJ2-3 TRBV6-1 TGTGCCAGCTCTCGGGGCTTTGGGGGACCAGATACGCAGTATTTT CASSRGFGGPDTQYF
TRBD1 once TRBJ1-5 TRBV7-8 TGTGCCAGCAGCGGGGCAGGGGGCCATCAGCCCCAGCATTTT CASSGAGGHQPQHF
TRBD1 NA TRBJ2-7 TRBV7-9 TGTGCCAGCACCCCCGAGGGGACAGGGGTCTACGAGCAGTACTTC CASTPEGTGVYEQYF
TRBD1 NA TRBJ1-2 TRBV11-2 TGTGCCAGCAGCAGACAGGGCCCTTTGGGGGGCTACACCTTC CASSRQGPLGGYTF
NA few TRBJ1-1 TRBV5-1 TGCGCCAGCAGCTCGGACGTTGAAGCTTTCTTT CASSSDVEAFF
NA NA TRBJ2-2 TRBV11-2 TGTGCCAGCACCCCCGGGACAAGAAACACCGGGGAGCTGTTTTTT CASTPGTRNTGELFF
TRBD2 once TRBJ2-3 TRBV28 TGTGCCAGCAGCCAGACTAGCGGGGGGGCGTCAGATACGCAGTATTTT CASSQTSGGASDTQYF
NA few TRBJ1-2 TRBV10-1 TGCGCCAGCAGTGATGGTCCGGGTGGCTACACCTTC CASSDGPGGYTF
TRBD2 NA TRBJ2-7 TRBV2 TGTGCCAGCATCCAACTAGCGGCGGGGGAGCAGTACTTC CASIQLAAGEQYF
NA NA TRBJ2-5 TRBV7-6 TGTGCCAGCAGCTTCCGGACTTCACGAGAGACCCAGTACTTC CASSFRTSRETQYF
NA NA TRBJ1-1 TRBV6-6 TGTGCCAGCAGTCCCATGCCGGGCACTGAAGCTTTCTTT CASSPMPGTEAFF
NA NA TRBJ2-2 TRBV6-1 TGTGCCAGCAGTGAAGCCGGGGTCGTAACCGGGGAGCTGTTTTTT CASSEAGVVTGELFF
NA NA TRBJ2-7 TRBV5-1 TGCGCCAGCAGCTTGGCGGGTCGAGAAGAGCAGTACTTC CASSLAGREEQYF
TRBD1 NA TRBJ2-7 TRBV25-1 TGTGCCAGCATCCAGACCGGACAGGGTTCCGAGCAGTACTTC CASIQTGQGSEQYF
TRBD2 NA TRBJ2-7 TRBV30 TGTGCCTGGAGTGCGGGGCTAGCGGGCTACGAGCAGTACTTC CAWSAGLAGYEQYF
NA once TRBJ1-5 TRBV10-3 TGTGCCATCAAACAAGGCGGGGGAGATAGCAATCAGCCCCAGCATTTT CAIKQGGGDSNQPQHF
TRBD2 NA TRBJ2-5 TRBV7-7 TGTGCTAGCAGCCGAGCAGCGGGAGGGGAAGAGACCCAGTACTTC CASSRAAGGEETQYF
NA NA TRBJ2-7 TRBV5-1 TGCGCCAGCAGCTTGGAGGTTGTCAGGGTCTACGAGCAGTACTTC CASSLEVVRVYEQYF
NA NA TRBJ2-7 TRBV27 TGTGCCAGCAGTTTTCGAGTCCCTATAGGAGTAAAGAGCTCCTACGAGCAGTACTTC CASSFRVPIGVKSSYEQYF
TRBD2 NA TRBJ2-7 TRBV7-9 TGTGCCAGCAGCTTAGATACCCCGGGACTAGCCTACGAGCAGTACTTC CASSLDTPGLAYEQYF
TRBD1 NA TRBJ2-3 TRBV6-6 TGTGCCAGTTGCCAGACAGGGAAAGCCACAGATACGCAGTATTTT CASCQTGKATDTQYF
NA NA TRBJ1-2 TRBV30 TGTGCCTGGAGTACAGGCAACTATGGCTACACCTTC CAWSTGNYGYTF
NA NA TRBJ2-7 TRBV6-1 TGTGCCAGCAGTGAAACCAAGTCGGGAATCGAGTACTTC CASSETKSGIEYF